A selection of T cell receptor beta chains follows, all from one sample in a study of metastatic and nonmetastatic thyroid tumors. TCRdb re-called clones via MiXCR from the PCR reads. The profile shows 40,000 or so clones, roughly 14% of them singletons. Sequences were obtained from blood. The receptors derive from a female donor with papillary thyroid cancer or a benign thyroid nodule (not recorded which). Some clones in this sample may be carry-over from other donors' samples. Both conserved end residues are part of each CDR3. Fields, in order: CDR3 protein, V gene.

CDR3aa: CASSPAGENTGELFF
v_gene: TRBV27

CDR3aa: CASSSDGGDTQYF
v_gene: TRBV7-7

CDR3aa: CASSLSGPGDEQFF
v_gene: TRBV5-1

CDR3aa: CSAQAGLAGLSDTQYF
v_gene: TRBV20-1

CDR3aa: CASSPGFSKHYEQYF
v_gene: TRBV7-8

CDR3aa: CSAISQETQYF
v_gene: TRBV20-1

CDR3aa: CSASRASDTQYF
v_gene: TRBV20-1

CDR3aa: CSARVHRDRGIYEQYF
v_gene: TRBV20-1

CDR3aa: CSAISLQSAQETQYF
v_gene: TRBV20-1

CDR3aa: CSGRQGAGSYEQYF
v_gene: TRBV20-1

CDR3aa: CASSLSAGSSYEQYF
v_gene: TRBV7-9

CDR3aa: CSVELKGREQYF
v_gene: TRBV29-1

CDR3aa: CASSPGLTGVDTQYF
v_gene: TRBV2

CDR3aa: CASRGVRAGWPRDEQFF
v_gene: TRBV19

CDR3aa: CASSYQTEQYF
v_gene: TRBV6-2/TRBV6-3

CDR3aa: CSAREGAGSNQPQHF
v_gene: TRBV20-1

CDR3aa: CSVLGSGSLSSYEQYF
v_gene: TRBV29-1

CDR3aa: CASSRDSTGELFF
v_gene: TRBV6-2/TRBV6-3

CDR3aa: CASSLIHRVGYTF
v_gene: TRBV28

CDR3aa: CASSDYITDTQYF
v_gene: TRBV2

CDR3aa: CATSDPMTEYTF
v_gene: TRBV24-1

CDR3aa: CSARSPWVLEHYF
v_gene: TRBV20-1

CDR3aa: CASSLGRGEQFF
v_gene: TRBV28

CDR3aa: CASSTLDRGPNQPQHF
v_gene: TRBV28

CDR3aa: CASSLAGSGANVLTF
v_gene: TRBV28

CDR3aa: CASSSRGLGETQYF
v_gene: TRBV9

CDR3aa: CALTGAGGLETQYF
v_gene: TRBV30

CDR3aa: CASSPIQGTILYEQYF
v_gene: TRBV3-1

CDR3aa: CASSLVSPTTGELFF
v_gene: TRBV7-9

CDR3aa: CASSPPSVETQYF
v_gene: TRBV18

CDR3aa: CASLRGSSTDTQYF
v_gene: TRBV30

CDR3aa: CATSSWAGQGREETQYF
v_gene: TRBV15

CDR3aa: CSARRGEETQYF
v_gene: TRBV20-1

CDR3aa: CASGPSSGRAYEQYF
v_gene: TRBV3-1

CDR3aa: CAWSQGTFYGYTF
v_gene: TRBV30

CDR3aa: CASSLGTNTEAFF
v_gene: TRBV5-1

CDR3aa: CASRGEEGYTEAFF
v_gene: TRBV19

CDR3aa: CSVEDIAATDTQYF
v_gene: TRBV29-1

CDR3aa: CSARVARRYEQYF
v_gene: TRBV20-1

CDR3aa: CASSSEFRSAYEQYF
v_gene: TRBV6-5

CDR3aa: CASSEKTGGAGKFF
v_gene: TRBV6-1

CDR3aa: CASSPPTANYGYTF
v_gene: TRBV28

CDR3aa: CASRAGWADTQYF
v_gene: TRBV7-2

CDR3aa: CASSPFPDFLSYEQYF
v_gene: TRBV18

CDR3aa: CASSVRWNTEAFF
v_gene: TRBV9

CDR3aa: CSASIAGTDTQYF
v_gene: TRBV20-1

CDR3aa: CASSLGQGIKNTEAFF
v_gene: TRBV18

CDR3aa: CASSLEAGSSYNSPLHF
v_gene: TRBV5-4